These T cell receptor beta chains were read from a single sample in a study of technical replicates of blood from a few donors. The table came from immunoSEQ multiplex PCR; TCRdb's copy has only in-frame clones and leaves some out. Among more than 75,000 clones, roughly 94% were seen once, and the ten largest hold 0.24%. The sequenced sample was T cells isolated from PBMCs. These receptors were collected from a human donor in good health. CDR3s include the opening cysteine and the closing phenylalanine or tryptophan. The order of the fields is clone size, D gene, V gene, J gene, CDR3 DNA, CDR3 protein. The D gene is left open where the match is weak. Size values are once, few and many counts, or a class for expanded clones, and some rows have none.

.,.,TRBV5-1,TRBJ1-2,TGCGCCAGCAGCCCTCTTCTGAGCAATCCTAACTATGGCTACACCTTC,CASSPLLSNPNYGYTF
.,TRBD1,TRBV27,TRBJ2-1,TGTGCCAGCAGTTCTCCGGGACAGTTCAATGAGCAGTTCTTC,CASSSPGQFNEQFF
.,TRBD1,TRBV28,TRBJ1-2,TGTGCCAGCAGTAACAGGGGAGGTTATGGCTACACCTTC,CASSNRGGYGYTF
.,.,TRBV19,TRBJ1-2,TGTGCCAGTAACAGGGCCTCCCAAGCTAACTATGGCTACACCTTC,CASNRASQANYGYTF
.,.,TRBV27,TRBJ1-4,TGTGCCAGCAGTTTAGGTTGGGGATTGGGAGATGAAAAACTGTTTTTT,CASSLGWGLGDEKLFF
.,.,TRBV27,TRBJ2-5,TGTGCCAGCAGTTGGGCAGGCAAAAGGGAGACCCAGTACTTC,CASSWAGKRETQYF
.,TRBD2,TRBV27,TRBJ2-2,TGTGCCAGCAGTTTATCGGTAGCGGGGGGGCCGGCCGGGGAGCTGTTTTTT,CASSLSVAGGPAGELFF
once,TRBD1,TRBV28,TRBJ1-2,TGTGCCAGCAGGCCACAGGGGGCTCAATATGGCTACACCTTC,CASRPQGAQYGYTF
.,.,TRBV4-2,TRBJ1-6,TGTGCCAGCAGCGGGCTAGGATTAGGGGTTTCACCCCTCCACTTT,CASSGLGLGVSPLHF
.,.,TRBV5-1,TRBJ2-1,TGCGCCAGCAGCTTAGGGGCCGAAGGGAATGAGCAGTTCTTC,CASSLGAEGNEQFF
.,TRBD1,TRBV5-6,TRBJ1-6,TGTGCCAGCAGCCGGACGCAAACGGGACAGCGGAATTCACCCCTCCACTTT,CASSRTQTGQRNSPLHF
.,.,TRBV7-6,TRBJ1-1,TGTGCCAGCAGTTCATCGACAGGCACCACTGAAGCTTTCTTT,CASSSSTGTTEAFF
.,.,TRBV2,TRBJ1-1,TGTGCCAGCAGTGAATTGTTGGTGAGTGAAGCTTTCTTT,CASSELLVSEAFF
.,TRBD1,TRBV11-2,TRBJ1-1,TGTGCCAGCAGCTCAGGGGGTTGGGACCCACTTGAAGCTTTCTTT,CASSSGGWDPLEAFF
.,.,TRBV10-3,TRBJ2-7,TGTGCCATCAGTGAGCAATCAGGGAAGGGTGAATACGAGCAGTACTTC,CAISEQSGKGEYEQYF
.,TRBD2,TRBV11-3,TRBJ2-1,TGTGCCAGCAGCCAAAAAATAGCGGGAACATACAATGAGCAGTTCTTC,CASSQKIAGTYNEQFF
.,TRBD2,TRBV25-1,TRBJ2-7,TGTGCCAGCGCCCTAGCGGGAGTGAGAGAGCAGTACTTC,CASALAGVREQYF
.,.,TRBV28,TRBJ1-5,TGTGCCAGCAGTCCGGGGAGGGGTGAATTCAATCAGCCCCATCATTTT,CASSPGRGEFNQPHHF
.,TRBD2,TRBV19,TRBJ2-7,TGTGCCAGTAGTGACCAAGGGACTAGCGGGTCCAACCACGCCTACGAGCAGTACTTC,CASSDQGTSGSNHAYEQYF
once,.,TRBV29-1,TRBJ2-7,TGCAGCGTTGAATCCCACACCTCCTACGAGCAGTACTTC,CSVESHTSYEQYF
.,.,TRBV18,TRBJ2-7,TGTGCCAGCTCACCAGGACAGCCTAACTACGAGCAGTACTTC,CASSPGQPNYEQYF
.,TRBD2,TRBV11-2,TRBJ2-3,TGTGCCAGCAGCTTAGGGCCCAGCGGGGGGCTGGATACGCAGTATTTT,CASSLGPSGGLDTQYF
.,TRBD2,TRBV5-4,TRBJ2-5,TGTGCCAGCAGCGGGGGAGGGACTAGCCAAGAGACCCAGTACTTC,CASSGGGTSQETQYF
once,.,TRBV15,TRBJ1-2,TGTGCCACCAGCATCCCCGGCAGGAACTATGGCTACACCTTC,CATSIPGRNYGYTF
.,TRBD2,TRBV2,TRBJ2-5,TGTGCGAGTCTTAGTCAGGGAGGGCACGGAGAGACCCAGTACTTC,CASLSQGGHGETQYF
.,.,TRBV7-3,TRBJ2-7,TGTGCCAGCAGCTTAATCCGGGGCGAGCAGTACTTC,CASSLIRGEQYF
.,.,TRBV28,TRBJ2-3,TGTGCCAGCAGTTTGGGGTGGGGCAGGGGTCCTGATACGCAGTATTTT,CASSLGWGRGPDTQYF